This T cell receptor (beta chain) was recorded in a study of cytomegalovirus exposure and HLA in healthy donors. Background on the study: Unique TCRs from HLA-typed donors, around 79 million of them, were held in an early data release.

The PCR used 60 Vbeta and 13 Jbeta primers. Profiling relied on immunoSEQ multiplex PCR, and the TCRdb table lists in-frame clones only, not all of them. The profile shows some 180,000 clones, about 9.4% of them singletons. This clone has a handful of counts. Its antigen is unidentified. Germline lookup yields CDR1 SGHRS and CDR2 YFSETQ. With 4 bases clipped from V and 9 bases from J, the junction kept 6 bases outside the gene matches. The CDR3 totals 14 residues. Though probably carrying unrecorded immune exposures, donors were nominally healthy at sampling. Findings of the study overall: Later analysis showed TCR association rates varying by HLA locus, highest for DRB1 and lowest for HLA-C.

Source material: PBMCs. V is TRBV5-1 and J is TRBJ2-1; 11 positions agree with TRBD1. The source is a woman aged 30 to 39 in good health and CMV-seropositive. As DNA, the CDR3 is TGCGCCAGCAGCCGCTGGGACAGGGGGACTGAGCAGTTCTTC. Protein: CASSRWDRGTEQFF.